Shown below are 8 T cell receptor beta chains from a single sample sequenced in a study of monozygotic twins with inflammatory bowel disease (dated by TCRdb to between 2018 and 2021). Library preparation used 5' RACE. The instrument given in TCRdb is Illumina HiSeq 2500. After the reads were reprocessed by TCRdb, one entry was made per CDR3 protein sequence, with no DNA. The table for this sample records tens of thousands of distinct CDR3 sequences. Clones ranked in the top ten supply around 6.8% of the sample. The sequenced sample consisted of blood. The receptor source for this set is a human donor with ulcerative colitis or Crohn's disease, or a healthy co-twin of an affected twin (not recorded which).

The chain couples TRBV20-1 to TRBJ1-5; TCRdb gives TRBD1 as the D gene, but with no DNA this cannot be confirmed. CDR3 size: 15 residues. Germline lookup yields CDR1 DFQATT and CDR2 SNEGSKA (reference sequence). The CDR3 sequence: CSTARDTFSNQPQHF.

The chain links TRBV14 to TRBJ2-7; TCRdb designates TRBD1, a call that cannot be tested without DNA. Germline V gene data show CDR1 as SGHDN and CDR2 as FVKESK. The CDR3 runs 16 residues. This CDR3 reads CASSQDNRQGRHEQYF.

The V and J genes are TRBV12-3 or TRBV12-4 and TRBJ1-5; TCRdb selects TRBD1, and the lack of DNA leaves this call unchecked. The length of the CDR3 is 14 residues. CDR3 loop: CASRENLGGQPQHF.

This chain links TRBV7-9 with TRBJ2-7; with no DNA, the TCRdb D assignment of TRBD1 cannot be verified. The CDR3 loop spans 15 amino acids. Germline V lookup: CDR1 SEHNR, CDR2 FQNEAQ (reference sequence). CDR3 sequence reads: CASSLGGDRAYEQYF.

V usage is TRBV5-1 and J usage is TRBJ1-4. CDR1 SGHRS and CDR2 YFSETQ come from the germline V gene. This CDR3 has 15 amino acids. The CDR3 sequence is CASSLWTATNEKLFF.

The J gene is TRBJ1-1, the V gene TRBV7-9. The germline V gene has CDR1 SEHNR and CDR2 FQNEAQ (reference sequence). The CDR3 totals 16 residues. CDR3 in amino acids: CASSLRKPLGETEAFF.

V usage is TRBV20-1 and J usage is TRBJ1-4. This CDR3 has 14 amino acids. Germline V gives CDR1 DFQATT, CDR2 SNEGSKA (reference sequence). CDR3 protein: CSAAVLDPNEKLFF.

V is TRBV25-1 and J is TRBJ1-4; TCRdb lists TRBD1, though no DNA is available to test this call. CDR1 is MGHDK and CDR2 is SYGVNS in the germline V gene. The CDR3 loop spans 14 amino acids. CDR3: CASTQGGAQGDLFF.